These 12 T cell receptor beta chains share one sample of origin, sequenced in a study of cytomegalovirus exposure and HLA in healthy donors. PCR amplification relied on 60 Vbeta primers (plus 13 Jbeta primers). Repertoires were generated with immunoSEQ multiplex PCR, while TCRdb's copy carries only in-frame clones and drops some. The table records 65,000 or so clones, approximately 60% of them present only once. The sequencing input was PBMCs. The receptors come from a man aged 25-45 years in good health and CMV-seronegative.

The rearrangement links TRBV7-8 to TRBJ2-7, with 7 bases that match TRBD2. Germline CDR1 is SGHVS and CDR2 is FQNEAQ. Germline trimming cut 0 bases from V and 0 bases from J; bases unmatched to any gene: 5. The CDR3 consists of 16 residues. CDR3 amino acids: CASSLALGTTSYEQYF. The DNA of the CDR3 is TGTGCCAGCAGCTTAGCGCTTGGGACTACCTCCTACGAGCAGTACTTC. Filled out from reference TRBV7-8 and TRBJ2-7, the complete variable domain reads GAGVSQSPRYKVAKRGQDVALRCDPISGHVSLFWYQQALGQGPEFLTYFQNEAQLDKSGLPSDRFFAERPEGSVSTLKIQRTQQEDSAVYLCASSLALGTTSYEQYFGPGTRLTVT.

This sequence joins TRBV7-6 and TRBJ2-1; a possible D gene is TRBD1 (6 bases). The CDR3 runs 14 residues. Deletions cut 8 bases from V and 12 bases from J, with 23 bases between. Germline V lookup: CDR1 SGHVS, CDR2 FNYEAQ. The CDR3 coding sequence is TGTGCCAGCCATCCGGGACACGGCCTTTGGGGGCAGTTCTTC. It codes for CASHPGHGLWGQFF.

V and J are TRBV6-5 and TRBJ1-1, with 9 bases identical to TRBD1. The CDR3 totals 14 residues. Germline V lookup: CDR1 MNHEY, CDR2 SVGAGI. J gave up 2 bases and V 6 bases, and 4 bases lay outside the gene matches. DNA for the CDR3: TGTGCCAGCAGACAGGGGGCGGAAAACACTGAAGCTTTCTTT. This sequence encodes CASRQGAENTEAFF.

In nucleotides, the CDR3 is TGTGCCTGGAGTGCGGGTCACTACTACGAGCAGTACTTC. This codes for CAWSAGHYYEQYF. This chain joins TRBV30 and TRBJ2-7, with D uncertain. The V gene's germline CDR1 is GTSNPN and CDR2 SVGIG (reference sequence). V lost 1 base and J 3 bases, leaving 10 bases between the germline ends. The CDR3 consists of 13 residues.

Here the CDR3 reads CASSQDRAGGLAKNIQYF. Written as DNA, the CDR3 is TGTGCCAGCAGCCAAGATAGGGCGGGGGGACTAGCCAAAAACATTCAGTACTTC. V usage is TRBV4-2 and J usage is TRBJ2-4; 8 bases are shared with TRBD2. Germline CDR1 reads LGHNA; CDR2 reads YNFKEQ. The CDR3 runs to 18 residues. V shed 0 bases and J 0 bases; nucleotides not matched to a gene: 7.

The rearrangement uses TRBV5-1 and TRBJ2-1; possible D gene TRBD1, 5 bases. Germline CDR1 reads SGHRS; CDR2 reads YFSETQ. V was shortened by 2 bases and J by 10 bases, with 10 bases between the two germline ends. CDR3 length: 12 amino acids. The CDR3 sequence: CASSLGDREQFF. The CDR3 region has the DNA TGCGCCAGCAGCTTAGGGGATCGAGAGCAGTTCTTC.

The J gene is TRBJ1-2, the V gene TRBV4-1, with 7 bases fitting TRBD1. Germline V gene lookup returns CDR1 MGHRA and CDR2 YSYEKL. J gave up 4 bases and V 7 bases, and 12 bases lay outside the gene matches. The CDR3 runs 15 residues. The CDR3 coding sequence is TGCGCCAGCAACCCTGATCGAGGGGGCAGCTATGGCTACACCTTC. Translation gives CASNPDRGGSYGYTF.

In its sample, this clone was seen a few times. In nucleotides, the CDR3 is TGCAGCGTTGAAGATGGGGACATGTCCGACGAGCAGTACTTC. Translated: CSVEDGDMSDEQYF. The rearrangement links TRBV29-1 to TRBJ2-7; TRBD1 is a possible D gene (6 bases). The CDR3 length is 14 residues. The V end lost 0 bases, the J end lost 5 bases, and 14 bases lay between the germline ends. Per the germline V gene, CDR1 is SQVTM and CDR2 is ANQGSEA.

The rearrangement joins TRBV6-5 to TRBJ2-3; D might be TRBD1 (6 bases). The CDR3 extends over 13 amino acids. Germline V gives CDR1 MNHEY, CDR2 SVGAGI. Between the trimmed V and J ends, which lost 7 bases and 1 base, there was a span of 9 bases. In nucleotides, the CDR3 is TGTGCCAGCAAGGACAGTGGCACAGATACGCAGTATTTT. Translating gives CASKDSGTDTQYF.

This chain joins TRBV2 and TRBJ1-1; perhaps TRBD1 as D (5 bases). The germline gives CDR1 SNHLY, CDR2 FYNNEI. The V gene lost 8 bases and the J gene lost 0 bases, with 13 bases spanning the gap. The CDR3 totals 14 residues. The CDR3 DNA follows: TGTGCCAGCCTAAGACAGATTATGAACACTGAAGCTTTCTTT. Translated: CASLRQIMNTEAFF.

This chain uses TRBV18 with TRBJ1-4; no clear D. Trimming took 3 bases from V and 0 from J, leaving 5 bases between them. There are 14 residues in the CDR3. CDR1 is KGHSH and CDR2 is LQKENI in the germline V gene. The CDR3 reads CASSPIATNEKLFF. CDR3 coding DNA: TGTGCCAGCTCACCTATTGCAACTAATGAAAAACTGTTTTTT. The full variable domain, completed using reference TRBV18 and TRBJ1-4, is NAGVMQNPRHLVRRRGQEARLRCSPMKGHSHVYWYRQLPEEGLKFMVYLQKENIIDESGMPKERFSAEFPKEGPSILRIQQVVRGDSAAYFCASSPIATNEKLFFGSGTQLSVL.

The chain is built from TRBV10-1 and TRBJ2-7; D is perhaps TRBD1 (5 bases). CDR3 length equals 16 residues. Deletions cut 11 bases from V and 4 bases from J, with 27 bases between. The germline CDR1 and CDR2 sequences are WNHNN and SYGVQD (reference sequence). DNA for the CDR3: TGCGCCGGAGAGACCAGGGTAGGGTGTTTTGTGTACGAGCAGTACTTC. Protein sequence: CAGETRVGCFVYEQYF.